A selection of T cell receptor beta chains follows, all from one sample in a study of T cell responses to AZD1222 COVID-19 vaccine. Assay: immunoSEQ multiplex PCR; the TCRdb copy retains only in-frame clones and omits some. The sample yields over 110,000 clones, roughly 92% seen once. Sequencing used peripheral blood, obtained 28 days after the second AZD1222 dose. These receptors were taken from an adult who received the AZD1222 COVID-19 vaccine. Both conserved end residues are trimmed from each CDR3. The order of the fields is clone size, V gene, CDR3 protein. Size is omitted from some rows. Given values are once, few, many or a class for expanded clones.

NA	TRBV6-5	ASSYRPANTEAF
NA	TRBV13	ASSERDTSSPDYGYT
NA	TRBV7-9	ASSSPEAYGYT
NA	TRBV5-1	ASSLDGTSVETQY
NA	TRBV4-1	ASSPGGPLTDTQY
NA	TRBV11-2	ASSFGIGQGEETQY
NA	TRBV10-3	AISRNGGYT
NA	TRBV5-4	ASSPRTDSNYGYT
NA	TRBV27	ASSARGVTEAF
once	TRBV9	ASSARQSTYYGYT
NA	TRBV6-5	ASSYPGYYGYT
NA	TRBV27	ASSSNPRRQGTEAF
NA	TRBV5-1	ASSLAGGQETQY
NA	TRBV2	ASRPLSGEWYNEQF
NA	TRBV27	ASSQPGQGYEQY
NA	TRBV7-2	ASSLGAGSTEAF
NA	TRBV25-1	ASRLAGNNEQF
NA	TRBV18	ASSPRRDGLSYGYT
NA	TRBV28	ASSSTGTTNEKLF
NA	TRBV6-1	ASSEAVLRGISYEQY
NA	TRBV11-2	ASSSLGQAEGYGYT
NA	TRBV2	ASLPSAYVNYGYT
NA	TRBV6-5	ASSQGGYNEKLF
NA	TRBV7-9	ASSLQGATDTQY
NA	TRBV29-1	SVGTDEQY
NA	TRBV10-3	AISDGAGVLVDEQF
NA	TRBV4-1	ASSHPKQGTSSQDGYT
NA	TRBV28	ASSLEGSSGANVLT
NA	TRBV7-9	ASSPSGQGNQPQH
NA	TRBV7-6	ASSLEASVYEQY
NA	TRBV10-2	ASSESITGNQPQH
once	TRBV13	ASSKQGNSPLH
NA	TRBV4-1	ASSHPSGRNEQY
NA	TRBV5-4	ASSLGGGEETQY
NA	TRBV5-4	ASSLARQGGSYEQY
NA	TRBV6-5	ASSFDRSMNTEAF
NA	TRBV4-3	ASSLQMNTEAF
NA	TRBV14	ASSQGINYGYT
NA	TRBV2	ASSERLQETQY
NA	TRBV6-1	ASSEALETQY
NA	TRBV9	ASSVEADRNTDTQY
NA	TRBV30	AWSPNGVGYT
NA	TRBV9	ASSPIEVGYGYT
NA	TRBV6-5	ASMSIYNEQF
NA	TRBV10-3	AIQGNTEAF
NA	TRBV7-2	ASSLAWGALRPF
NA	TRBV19	ASSPEDRGYGYT
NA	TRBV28	ASSEGGIPYNSPLH
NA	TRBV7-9	ASSSPGGRRTGELF
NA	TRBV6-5	ASSPQHEWNTEAF
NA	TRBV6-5	ASTQGRGTEAF
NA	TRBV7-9	ASSPDSSYGYT
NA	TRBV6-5	ASSPDLEADEQF
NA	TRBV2	ASRRTGQANYGYT
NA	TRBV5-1	ASGTGKKTQY
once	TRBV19	ASSLYQGKNTEAF
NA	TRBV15	ATSSLTGAQETQY